The present T cell receptor beta chain was sequenced within a study of blood T cell repertoires in COVID-19. In the study overall: Samples representing acute and convalescent COVID-19 were sourced from the United States, Italy and Spain.

Measured with immunoSEQ multiplex PCR; TCRdb has only the in-frame clones, and not every one. In the table there are a few hundred thousand clones, roughly nine tenths of which are singletons. Recruits, aged about 18 to 89 years, lived in 20 to 30 US areas. The germline V gene has CDR1 SGHRS and CDR2 YFSETQ. CDR3 size: 15 residues. The V segment lost 4 bases and the J segment 0 bases; nucleotides outside the gene matches: 5. Sample: PBMCs or T cells enriched from blood (not recorded which). The V gene is TRBV5-1, the J gene TRBJ2-7; TRBD1 agrees at 9 bases. The TCR was taken from a man aged 18 to 30 who had recovered from COVID-19. In nucleotides, the CDR3 is TGCGCCAGCAGCCGGGTGACAGGGGGCTCCTACGAGCAGTACTTC. It translates to CASSRVTGGSYEQYF.